These 16 T cell receptor beta chains originate from one sample sequenced in a study of STAT5B mutations in CD4+ large granular lymphocyte leukemia. This table comes from immunoSEQ multiplex PCR, and its TCRdb copy is limited to in-frame clones, with some not included. The repertoire holds roughly 38,000 clones, with over 70% as singletons. The sequenced material came from CD4+ T cells from blood buffy coats. Receptor source: a human donor in good health.

This chain links TRBV27 with TRBJ1-2; 8 bases fit TRBD1. The CDR3 consists of 15 residues. The junction had 3 bases not matched to a gene; V was cut back by 0 bases and J by 3 bases. CDR1 is MNHEY and CDR2 is SMNVEV in the germline V gene (reference sequence). The chain's CDR3 is CASSLSGQGHYGYTF. CDR3 bases: TGTGCCAGCAGTTTATCCGGACAGGGACACTATGGCTACACCTTC.

This clone has more than one count but fewer than ten. The chain employs TRBV10-3 and TRBJ1-1, with 10 nucleotides matching TRBD1. The CDR3 consists of 14 residues. Germline V gene lookup returns CDR1 ENHRY and CDR2 SYGVKD. After removal of 4 bases from V and 5 bases from J, the junction contained 4 bases not matched to a gene. CDR3 nucleotide sequence: TGTGCCATCAGTGTGGGGACAGGGGTTACTGAAGCTTTCTTT. This codes for CAISVGTGVTEAFF.

The chain recombines TRBV6-1 with TRBJ2-1, with D perhaps TRBD1 or TRBD2 (5 bases each). The CDR3 is 11 amino acids. Germline CDR1 MNHNS, CDR2 SASEGT. Trimming pared 4 bases from V and 15 bases from J, leaving 13 bases between. The CDR3 DNA sequence: TGTGCCAGCAGTGCTTCCGGGACGCTGTTCTTC. Translation: CASSASGTLFF.

The chain links TRBV10-3 to TRBJ1-2; 8 positions match TRBD1. The trim removed 7 bases at V and 2 bases at J, leaving 3 bases unmatched. CDR1 is ENHRY and CDR2 is SYGVKD in the germline V gene. This CDR3 contains 13 residues. This CDR3 is CAITRTGNYGYTF. In DNA, the CDR3 is TGTGCCATCACCAGGACAGGGAACTATGGCTACACCTTC.

The rearrangement joins TRBV2 to TRBJ1-5; 12 bases are a match to TRBD1. V gave up 4 bases and J gave up 2 bases; unmatched junction bases: 3. The CDR3 is made up of 16 amino acids. Germline CDR1 SNHLY, CDR2 FYNNEI. The CDR3 nucleotides are TGTGCCAGCAGTGGGGGGACAGGGGGCCGCAATCAGCCCCAGCATTTT. Protein product: CASSGGTGGRNQPQHF. Full variable domain (missing parts from reference TRBV2 and TRBJ1-5): EPEVTQTPSHQVTQMGQEVILRCVPISNHLYFYWYRQILGQKVEFLVSFYNNEISEKSEIFDDQFSVERPDGSNFTLKIRSTKLEDSAMYFCASSGGTGGRNQPQHFGDGTRLSIL.

This clone was seen only once. The rearrangement uses TRBV6-5 and TRBJ2-7; D assignment may be TRBD1 or TRBD2 (5 bases each). The germline V gene encodes CDR1 MNHEY and CDR2 SVGAGI. V was clipped by 6 bases and J by 7 bases, with 13 bases between them. The CDR3 contains 12 residues. The CDR3 sequence is CASSRGTGEQYF. The CDR3 DNA reads as TGTGCCAGCAGCCGAGGGACGGGTGAGCAGTACTTC.

V is TRBV7-9 and J is TRBJ1-2; D not certain. The germline V gene has CDR1 SEHNR and CDR2 FQNEAQ (reference sequence). V was clipped by 5 bases and J by 2 bases, with 12 bases between them. The CDR3 is 14 amino acids. CDR3: CASSRGDGNYGYTF. Here the CDR3 DNA reads TGTGCCAGCAGCCGTGGGGATGGGAACTATGGCTACACCTTC.

This clone has a handful of counts. The genes are TRBV19 and TRBJ2-2; D may be TRBD2 (6 bases). Trimming took 5 bases from V and 5 from J, leaving 21 bases between them. This CDR3 comprises 17 residues. The germline gives CDR1 LNHDA, CDR2 SQIVND (reference sequence). The CDR3 spells CASSPPPWREGTGELFF. The CDR3 bases are TGTGCCAGTAGTCCCCCTCCCTGGAGGGAAGGAACCGGGGAGCTGTTTTTT.

The J gene is TRBJ1-6, the V gene TRBV18; TRBD1 matches 7 bases. There are 16 residues in the CDR3. Looked up from germline, CDR1 is KGHSH and CDR2 is LQKENI. Losses at the gene ends were 1 base for V and 10 bases for J; bases not matched to a gene: 10. The CDR3 nucleotides read TGTGCCAGCTCACCACGGGAGACAGGGATTAGGTCACCCCTCCACTTT. Residues: CASSPRETGIRSPLHF.

V gene TRBV29-1 combines with J gene TRBJ1-4; TRBD1 is a possible D gene (5 bases). Trimming removed 6 bases from V and 8 bases from J, with 16 bases in between. This CDR3 is built from 13 residues. The V gene's germline CDR1 is SQVTM and CDR2 ANQGSEA. CDR3 DNA: TGCAGCGTCCAGGGCGGGTTGGGGGAAAAACTGTTTTTT. This sequence encodes CSVQGGLGEKLFF. The full variable domain, completed using reference TRBV29-1 and TRBJ1-4, is SAVISQKPSRDICQRGTSLTIQCQVDSQVTMMFWYRQQPGQSLTLIATANQGSEATYESGFVIDKFPISRPNLTFSTLTVSNMSPEDSSIYLCSVQGGLGEKLFFGSGTQLSVL.

This CDR3 reads CASSGEGSEQYF. The CDR3 nucleotides are TGTGCCAGCAGTGGGGAAGGGTCCGAGCAGTACTTC. The V gene is TRBV2, the J gene TRBJ2-7; D is unresolved. Germline V gives CDR1 SNHLY, CDR2 FYNNEI. V was cut by 4 bases and J by 6 bases, with 10 bases left in between. The CDR3 spans 12 residues.

This chain connects TRBV30 to TRBJ1-2; D gene uncertain. From germline, CDR1 is GTSNPN and CDR2 SVGIG (reference sequence). The CDR3 sequence is 13 residues long. V shed 0 bases and J shed 6 bases, with 11 bases lying between them. CDR3 nucleotides: TGTGCCTGGAGTGTACGGTTAGGGAATGGCTACACCTTC. Translated: CAWSVRLGNGYTF.

The rearrangement uses TRBV10-3 and TRBJ2-5, with a possible D match to TRBD1 (6 bases). This CDR3 has 13 amino acids. With 8 bases removed from V and 5 bases from J, the gap between germline ends came to 15 bases. Germline CDR1 ENHRY, CDR2 SYGVKD. CDR3 sequence (DNA): TGTGCCATCGGGGGCCCCGGGACGGAGACCCAGTACTTC. Its translation: CAIGGPGTETQYF.

The chain employs TRBV5-1 and TRBJ2-2; 8 positions agree with TRBD2. The germline gives CDR1 SGHRS, CDR2 YFSETQ. This CDR3 is 14 amino acids long. The ends lost 9 bases at V and 6 bases at J; junction bases unmatched: 10. CDR3 DNA: TGCGCCACGGCGCAGTGGACTAGCCCCGGGGAGCTGTTTTTT. Protein: CATAQWTSPGELFF.

The gene calls are TRBV21-1 and TRBJ1-3; TRBD1, the D gene given by the table, was not confirmed from the DNA. TRBV21-1 is a known pseudogene. The CDR3 loop spans 17 amino acids. Written as DNA, the CDR3 is TGTGCCAGCAGCATCAACCCAGGGCTGGGGTCCGGAAACACCATATATTTT. Translated, it gives CASSINPGLGSGNTIYF.

The chain has TRBV5-6 and TRBJ2-3; 10 bases line up with TRBD2. The length of the CDR3 is 15 residues. With V trimmed by 1 base and J by 1 base, 0 bases remained unmatched. Germline CDR1 reads SGHDT; CDR2 reads YYEEEE. CDR3 nucleotide sequence: TGTGCCAGCAGCTTGACTAGCGGGGGCACAGATACGCAGTATTTT. Protein product: CASSLTSGGTDTQYF.